This passage covers 12 T cell receptor beta chains from one sample sequenced in a study of cytomegalovirus exposure and HLA in healthy donors. PCR involved 60 Vbeta and 13 Jbeta primers. Sequencing used immunoSEQ multiplex PCR; TCRdb keeps in-frame clones, though not all of them. The sample carries roughly 200,000 clones, approximately 88% recorded once. Sequencing used PBMCs. Receptors originate from a boy aged 2 to 9 in good health and CMV-seronegative.

V gene TRBV5-6 combines with J gene TRBJ2-5; a possible D gene is TRBD1 (5 bases). V was cut by 5 bases and J by 5 bases, with 13 bases left in between. CDR1 SGHDT and CDR2 YYEEEE come from the germline V gene. This CDR3 spans 13 amino acids. CDR3: CASSSRATETQYF. The CDR3 nucleotides read TGTGCCAGCAGTTCCAGGGCGACGGAGACCCAGTACTTC.

This clone was recorded only once. CDR3 protein: CASSYRGLDQPQHF. DNA for the CDR3: TGTGCCAGCAGTTACCGGGGACTCGATCAGCCCCAGCATTTT. This rearrangement joins TRBV6-5 to TRBJ1-5; D perhaps matches TRBD1 (5 bases). The CDR3 is made up of 14 amino acids. Germline CDR1 and CDR2: MNHEY and SVGAGI. Deletions cut 2 bases from V and 5 bases from J, with 10 bases between.

The chain has TRBV6-5 and TRBJ1-1, with unresolved D. V shed 2 bases and J shed 7 bases, with 14 bases lying between them. The germline CDR1 and CDR2 sequences are MNHEY and SVGAGI. The CDR3 has 14 residues. The CDR3 loop is CASSYELTAIEAFF. The CDR3 region has the DNA TGTGCCAGCAGTTACGAGTTAACAGCTATTGAAGCTTTCTTT.

V and J are TRBV5-6 and TRBJ1-1; TRBD1 matches 10 bases. The J segment lost 1 base and the V segment lost 0 bases, leaving 9 bases of the junction unmatched. Germline lookup yields CDR1 SGHDT and CDR2 YYEEEE. CDR3 length equals 18 residues. CDR3 loop: CASSLVGQGPLWNTEAFF. CDR3 DNA sequence: TGTGCCAGCAGCTTGGTGGGACAGGGGCCACTTTGGAACACTGAAGCTTTCTTT.

This chain connects TRBV13 to TRBJ1-3; a possible D gene is TRBD1 (6 bases). From germline, CDR1 is PRHDT and CDR2 FYEKMQ (reference sequence). Deletions cut 4 bases from V and 1 base from J, with 14 bases between. This CDR3 has 16 amino acids. In DNA, the CDR3 is TGTGCCAGCAGCTCCACAATCAGGGGATCTGGAAACACCATATATTTT. The encoded protein is CASSSTIRGSGNTIYF.

The CDR3 region has the DNA TGTGCCATCAGCGGGACTAGCTACGAGCAGTACTTC. Its protein is CAISGTSYEQYF. V gene TRBV10-3 combines with J gene TRBJ2-5, with 8 bases fitting TRBD2. Matching the DNA end better, TRBJ2-7 makes the J call doubtful. CDR1 is ENHRY, CDR2 SYGVKD, per germline. This CDR3 is built from 12 residues.

This chain joins TRBV5-6 and TRBJ2-1; 8 bases agree with TRBD2. The ends lost 0 bases at V and 7 bases at J; junction bases unmatched: 3. The CDR3 is 14 residues long. CDR1 and CDR2 (germline): SGHDT, YYEEEE. CDR3 nucleotide sequence: TGTGCCAGCAGCTTGGGGTCTAGCGGGAATGAGCAGTTCTTC. This sequence encodes CASSLGSSGNEQFF. Full variable domain (remainder filled in from reference TRBV5-6 and TRBJ2-1): DAGVTQSPTHLIKTRGQQVTLRCSPKSGHDTVSWYQQALGQGPQFIFQYYEEEERQRGNFPDRFSGHQFPNYSSELNVNALLLGDSALYLCASSLGSSGNEQFFGPGTRLTVL.

V is TRBV6-1 and J is TRBJ2-1, with 7 bases fitting TRBD2. J lost 3 bases, V lost 4 bases, and 6 bases had no gene match. The CDR3 totals 15 residues. Germline values: CDR1 MNHNS, CDR2 SASEGT. The chain's CDR3 is CASSVTSLIYNEQFF. DNA for the CDR3: TGTGCCAGCAGTGTGACTAGCCTCATCTACAATGAGCAGTTCTTC.

The V and J genes are TRBV28 and TRBJ2-2; D is unresolved. Trimming pared 5 bases from V and 4 bases from J, leaving 11 bases between. In germline, CDR1 is MDHEN, CDR2 SYDVKM. This CDR3 comprises 14 residues. The CDR3 sequence: CASSLRGGTGELFF. In DNA form, the CDR3 reads TGTGCCAGCAGTCTCCGAGGTGGCACCGGGGAGCTGTTTTTT.

This clone was observed a handful of times. The chain has TRBV27 and TRBJ2-7; D gene ambiguous. The CDR3 runs to 11 residues. V shed 7 bases and J shed 3 bases, with 7 bases lying between them. The germline CDR1 and CDR2 sequences are MNHEY and SMNVEV (reference sequence). CDR3 DNA sequence: TGTGCCAGCATTTCGGGCTACGAGCAGTACTTC. Residues: CASISGYEQYF.

The rearrangement joins TRBV11-2 to TRBJ2-7; maybe TRBD1 (5 bases). Germline V gene data show CDR1 as SGHAT and CDR2 as FQNNGV. The CDR3 totals 15 residues. V was cut by 0 bases and J by 0 bases, with 9 bases left in between. This CDR3 reads CASSLEGVPSYEQYF. CDR3 sequence (DNA): TGTGCCAGCAGCTTAGAAGGGGTTCCCTCCTACGAGCAGTACTTC.

V and J are TRBV10-3 and TRBJ2-3; 12 bases line up with TRBD1. CDR1 is ENHRY and CDR2 is SYGVKD in the germline V gene. Unmatched junction bases numbered 3, after V lost 4 bases and J lost 4 bases. The CDR3 totals 15 residues. The CDR3 region is CAISGDRGQADTQYF. The CDR3 nucleotides are TGTGCCATCAGTGGGGACAGGGGGCAGGCAGATACGCAGTATTTT.